Each of the 10 T cell receptor beta chains below was sequenced from the same sample in a study of cytomegalovirus exposure and HLA in healthy donors. Both 60 Vbeta primers and 13 Jbeta primers went into the PCR. Data came from immunoSEQ multiplex PCR; TCRdb stores just in-frame clones and leaves some out. The data contain some 170,000 clones, 80% of them singletons. The source material was PBMCs. The receptor set was obtained from a man aged 25 to 40 in good health and CMV-seronegative.

The V call is TRBV7-8, the J call TRBJ2-7; 8 bases align to TRBD2. The CDR3 runs 15 residues. CDR1 is SGHVS and CDR2 is FQNEAQ in the germline V gene. V lost 5 bases, J lost 6 bases, and 12 bases stayed unmatched. CDR3 amino acids: CASSNSGVGDSEQYF. CDR3 bases: TGTGCCAGCAGCAATAGCGGGGTCGGAGATTCCGAGCAGTACTTC.

The chain joins TRBV5-4 to TRBJ2-5; weak D call: TRBD1 (8 bases). CDR1 is SGHNT, CDR2 YYREEE, per germline (reference sequence). Trimming took 0 bases from V and 7 from J, leaving 13 bases between them. The CDR3 spans 14 residues. The CDR3 loop is CASSLETGEGTQYF. The DNA of the CDR3 is TGTGCCAGCAGCTTGGAGACAGGGGAGGGGACCCAGTACTTC. The variable domain in full, with the rest retrieved from reference TRBV5-4 and TRBJ2-5, is ETGVTQSPTHLIKTRGQQVTLRCSSQSGHNTVSWYQQALGQGPQFIFQYYREEENGRGNFPPRFSGLQFPNYSSELNVNALELDDSALYLCASSLETGEGTQYFGPGTRLLVL.

The chain recombines TRBV5-1 with TRBJ2-5; D is possibly TRBD1 (5 bases). Trimming cost V 1 base and J 4 bases, with 11 bases left between them. The CDR3 is made up of 14 amino acids. CDR1 and CDR2 (germline): SGHRS, YFSETQ. CDR3 protein: CASSLTGLRETQYF. CDR3 bases: TGCGCCAGCAGCTTGACAGGTCTACGAGAGACCCAGTACTTC.

The chain couples TRBV5-6 to TRBJ1-2; a weak D match, TRBD1 (6 bases). The CDR3 totals 16 residues. V lost 1 base, J lost 6 bases, and 19 bases lay in between. Germline V gene sequence: CDR1 SGHDT, CDR2 YYEEEE. This chain's CDR3 is CASSLTRGRWSDGYTF. The CDR3 DNA follows: TGTGCCAGCAGCTTGACGCGGGGGCGGTGGAGTGATGGCTACACCTTC. The variable domain in full, with the rest retrieved from reference TRBV5-6 and TRBJ1-2, is DAGVTQSPTHLIKTRGQQVTLRCSPKSGHDTVSWYQQALGQGPQFIFQYYEEEERQRGNFPDRFSGHQFPNYSSELNVNALLLGDSALYLCASSLTRGRWSDGYTFGSGTRLTVV.

The rearrangement links TRBV23-1 to TRBJ2-5, with D maybe TRBD1 (6 bases). TRBV23-1 counts as an open reading frame of uncertain function. The CDR3 covers 16 residues. Trimming took off 7 bases at V and 1 base at J, with 19 bases between the two ends. CDR3 sequence (DNA): TGCGCCAGCACCAAGCCAGTACAGGGAACCCAAGAGACCCAGTACTTC. Translation: CASTKPVQGTQETQYF.

The J gene is TRBJ2-2, the V gene TRBV7-7, with D perhaps matching TRBD1 (5 bases). This CDR3 region has 16 residues. Looked up from germline, CDR1 is SSHAT and CDR2 is FNYEAQ (reference sequence). Deletions cut 1 base from V and 4 bases from J, with 13 bases between. CDR3 amino acids: CASSLVEGASTGELFF. The CDR3 DNA sequence: TGTGCCAGCAGCTTAGTGGAAGGGGCGAGCACCGGGGAGCTGTTTTTT.

The chain is built from TRBV5-6 and TRBJ1-2; D is possibly TRBD1 (6 bases). The V end was cut by 2 bases, the J end by 6 bases, with 14 bases between. Per germline, CDR1 SGHDT and CDR2 YYEEEE. The CDR3 extends over 14 amino acids. The CDR3 nucleotides read TGTGCCAGCAGCTTACTGGGGGCGAAGGATGGCTACACCTTC. Amino acids: CASSLLGAKDGYTF.

The chain carries TRBV11-2 and TRBJ2-3; no clear D gene. V shed 1 base and J shed 4 bases, with 12 bases lying between them. The CDR3 contains 15 residues. Per germline, CDR1 SGHAT and CDR2 FQNNGV. The CDR3 spells CASSLAGSYADTQYF. DNA of the CDR3: TGTGCCAGCAGCTTAGCGGGTTCGTACGCAGATACGCAGTATTTT.

This sequence joins TRBV6-5 and TRBJ1-5; the match to TRBD1 covers 7 bases. V lost 6 bases, J lost 5 bases, and 7 bases stayed unmatched. Germline V gene sequence: CDR1 MNHEY, CDR2 SVGAGI. The CDR3 spans 14 residues. The CDR3 here is CASSLTGIHQPQHF. The CDR3 DNA is TGTGCCAGCAGCCTGACAGGGATTCATCAGCCCCAGCATTTT.

In this sample, this clone turned up once. This chain uses TRBV21-1 with TRBJ1-2. TRBV21-1 is listed as a pseudogene. This CDR3 comprises 13 residues. CDR3 bases: TGTGCCAGCAAATTTAGTCGCTATTATGGCTACACCTTC. Amino acids: CASKFSRYYGYTF.